This TCR beta chain appears in the sequencing data of a study of blood T cell repertoires in COVID-19. About the study: The United States, Italy and Spain provided the acute and convalescent COVID-19 samples. PBMCs, B-cell-depleted T cells, or T cells provided the cDNA or gDNA that made up the material.

This CDR3 comprises 12 residues. V was clipped by 2 bases and J by 6 bases, with 8 bases between them. In the authors' workflow: Scientists estimated how many nucleated cells there were by amplifying reference gene primers. The protocol was immunoSEQ multiplex PCR, while the TCRdb copy is restricted to in-frame clones and leaves out a portion. The DNA gave D and trimming, while V, J and clone size come from that table. This table has fewer than 350,000 clones, around 85% appearing once. This clone has just one count. The sequence was collected from a woman aged 25 to 39 who had recovered from COVID-19. The chain links TRBV12-3 or TRBV12-4 to TRBJ2-7; D unresolved. The sequenced sample consisted of peripheral blood. This chain's CDR3 is CASSLSAGEQYF. DNA for the CDR3: TGTGCCAGCAGTTTAAGTGCAGGCGAGCAGTACTTC.